This T cell receptor beta chain derives from a study of OX40 agonist ivuxolimab in advanced cancers. Across the study: The study enrolled dose-escalation patients with hepatocellular carcinoma, melanoma, renal cell or head and neck cancer.

Germline CDR1 and CDR2: LNHNV and YYDKDF (reference sequence). The CDR3 length is 14 residues. Trimming cost V 3 bases and J 4 bases; bases outside gene matches: 4. Study observations and caveats: Part of the nonresponder group also had normalized T-cell clonal expansion that was low.

Autoimmune disease history or systemic immunosuppression led to patients being barred. Sequencing used immunoSEQ multiplex PCR; TCRdb keeps in-frame clones, though not all of them. The sample consists of tens of thousands of clones, 80% to 90% of them appearing once. As for this clone: What it recognizes is unknown.

The chain carries TRBV15 and TRBJ2-7; 9 bases align to TRBD2. The sequenced sample was CD4+ or CD8+ T cells sorted from blood, obtained in a trial of the OX40 agonist ivuxolimab. The receptor comes from an adult with an advanced solid tumor such as melanoma, head and neck, liver or kidney cancer. DNA for the CDR3: TGTGCCACCAGCAGCGCTAGCGGGGAGTACGAGCAGTACTTC. Translated, it gives CATSSASGEYEQYF.